This T cell receptor beta chain was sequenced during a study of cytomegalovirus exposure and HLA in healthy donors. At the level of the study: The Caucasian-associated ancestry cluster held more than 80% of around 380 genotyped donors.

Notes on this clone: The target antigen is unknown.

The V and J ends lost 4 bases and 7 bases, in that order; junction bases with no gene match: 6. Germline assignment: CDR1 MGHDK and CDR2 SYGVNS. This CDR3 comprises 14 residues. General observations from the study: The study put under 200 TCR beta chains on its list as cytomegalovirus-associated.

It was with 60 Vbeta and 13 Jbeta primers that the PCR ran. Measured with immunoSEQ multiplex PCR; TCRdb has only the in-frame clones, and not every one. The sample holds fewer than 200,000 clones, over 75% seen once. This TCR derives from a man between 60 and 70 years old in good health and CMV-seronegative. The sequenced sample consisted of PBMCs. The V gene is TRBV25-1, the J gene TRBJ1-1; 10 nucleotides align to TRBD1. CDR3 bases: TGTGCCAGCAGTGCGACGGGGACAGGGGTTGAAGCTTTCTTT. It encodes CASSATGTGVEAFF.